The following is a TCR beta chain sequence with its context. Its target is unknown. CDR1 and CDR2 from the germline V gene are LNHDA and SQIVND (reference sequence). V was pared by 1 base and J by 4 bases, with 6 bases of the junction left unmatched. The CDR3 has 15 amino acids. Researchers ran the PCR with 60 Vbeta and 13 Jbeta primers. Assay: immunoSEQ multiplex PCR; the TCRdb copy retains only in-frame clones and omits some. The repertoire has about 180,000 clones, under 85% of them found once; the top ten carry under 5%. This entry is derived from a study of cytomegalovirus exposure and HLA in healthy donors. Findings and caveats of the study: From TCR beta sequences, most subjects' HLA-A and HLA-B alleles were reportedly predicted accurately. A later analysis found that most CMV-associated TCR beta chains appeared HLA-restricted. Investigators reported fewer than 200 TCR beta chains as tied to cytomegalovirus.

Sequencing was performed on PBMCs. This sequence originates from a man aged 18 to 35 in good health and CMV-seronegative. The rearrangement links TRBV19 to TRBJ2-5; 7 bases match TRBD2. This CDR3 reads CASSIGQREGETQYF. CDR3 coding DNA: TGTGCCAGTAGTATAGGACAGCGGGAAGGAGAGACCCAGTACTTC.